The present TCR beta chain was sequenced within a study of PD-1 blockade in classical Hodgkin lymphoma. In the study overall: Intravenous nivolumab at 3 mg/kg was given to patients every 2 weeks.

Profiled with immunoSEQ multiplex PCR; TCRdb holds only in-frame clones, not every one. Of tens of thousands of clones in the sample, approximately 77% were seen once. Study observations and caveats: Some patients began nivolumab under 1 year after ASCT. These patients were excluded from later analyses. For complete responders, baseline diversity was comparable to that of newly diagnosed patients. Healthy donors reportedly exceeded newly diagnosed patients in baseline TCR diversity.

On this clone: The antigen is not known.

Time point defined: cycle 4 day 1 (C4D1), after more than 5 weeks of nivolumab. Exposure to brentuximab vedotin varied, and each patient had relapsed following autologous stem cell transplantation. Sequencing was performed on peripheral blood mononuclear cells (PBMCs), taken before the fourth cycle of nivolumab. The receptor comes from a human donor with classical Hodgkin lymphoma.

CDR3 loop: CASAGSRGNEQFF. The CDR3 region has the DNA TGTGCCAGTGCCGGGTCCAGGGGGAATGAGCAGTTCTTC. The chain employs TRBV19 and TRBJ2-1; TRBD1 matches 7 bases. The CDR3 runs 13 residues. V gave up 8 bases and J gave up 7 bases; unmatched junction bases: 8. CDR1 is LNHDA, CDR2 SQIVND, per germline (reference sequence).